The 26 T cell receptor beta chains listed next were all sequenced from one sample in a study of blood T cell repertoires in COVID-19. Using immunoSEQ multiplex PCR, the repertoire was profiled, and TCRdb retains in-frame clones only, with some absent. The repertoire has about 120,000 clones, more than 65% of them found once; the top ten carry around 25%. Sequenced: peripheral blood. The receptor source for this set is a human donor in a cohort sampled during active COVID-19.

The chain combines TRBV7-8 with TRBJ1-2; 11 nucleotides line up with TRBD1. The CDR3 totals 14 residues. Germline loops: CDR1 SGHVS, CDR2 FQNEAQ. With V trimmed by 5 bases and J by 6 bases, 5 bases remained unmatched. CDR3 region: CASSPGQGANGYTF. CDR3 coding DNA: TGTGCCAGCAGCCCAGGACAGGGGGCGAATGGCTACACCTTC.

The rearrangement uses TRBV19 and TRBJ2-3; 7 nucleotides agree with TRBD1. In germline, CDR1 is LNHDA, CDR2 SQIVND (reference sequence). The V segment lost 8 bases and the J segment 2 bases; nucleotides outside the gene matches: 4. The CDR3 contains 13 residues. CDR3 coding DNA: TGTGCCAGTCGGGACAGACCCACAGATACGCAGTATTTT. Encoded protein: CASRDRPTDTQYF.

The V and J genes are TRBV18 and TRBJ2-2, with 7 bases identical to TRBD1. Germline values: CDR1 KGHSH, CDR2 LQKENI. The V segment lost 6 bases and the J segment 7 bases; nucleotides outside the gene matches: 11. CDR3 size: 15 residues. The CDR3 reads CASSPEGALVGELFF. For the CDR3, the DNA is TGTGCCAGCTCGCCTGAGGGGGCGCTTGTCGGGGAGCTGTTTTTT.

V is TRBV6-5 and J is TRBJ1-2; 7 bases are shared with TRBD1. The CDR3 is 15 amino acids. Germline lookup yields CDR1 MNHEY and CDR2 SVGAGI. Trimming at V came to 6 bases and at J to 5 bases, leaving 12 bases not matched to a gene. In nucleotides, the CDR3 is TGTGCCAGCAGCGTCCGGGACAGCGGACGGTATGGCTACACCTTC. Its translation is CASSVRDSGRYGYTF.

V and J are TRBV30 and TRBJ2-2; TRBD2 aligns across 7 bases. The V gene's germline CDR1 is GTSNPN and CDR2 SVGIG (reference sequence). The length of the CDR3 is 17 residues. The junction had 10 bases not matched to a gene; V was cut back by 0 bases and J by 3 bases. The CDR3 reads CAWSVLVAGSDTGELFF. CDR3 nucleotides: TGTGCCTGGAGTGTCTTGGTAGCGGGTTCTGACACCGGGGAGCTGTTTTTT.

CDR3 residues: CASSLGLESTDTQYF. Here the CDR3 DNA reads TGTGCCAGCAGCCTGGGACTAGAGAGCACAGATACGCAGTATTTT. The chain has TRBV3-1 (or the pseudogene TRBV3-2) and TRBJ2-3; 8 positions agree with TRBD2. J lost 0 bases, V lost 4 bases, and 3 bases had no gene match. The CDR3 runs 15 residues. CDR1 and CDR2 from the germline V gene are LGHDT and YNNKEL (reference sequence).

Here the CDR3 DNA reads TGTGCCAGCAGCCCGAGACAATCACTTCGGCAGTACTTC. Translating it yields CASSPRQSLRQYF. The V gene is TRBV7-2, the J gene TRBJ2-7; D ambiguous. The CDR3 length is 13 residues. Trimming took off 5 bases at V and 9 bases at J, with 17 bases between the two ends. Germline V gene data show CDR1 as SGHTA and CDR2 as FQGNSA.

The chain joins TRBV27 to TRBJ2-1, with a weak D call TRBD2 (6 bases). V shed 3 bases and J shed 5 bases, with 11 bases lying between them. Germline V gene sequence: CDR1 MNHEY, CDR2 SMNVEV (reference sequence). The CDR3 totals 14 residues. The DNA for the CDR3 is TGTGCCAGCAGTTTCGGGGGTGTGGACAATGAGCAGTTCTTC. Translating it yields CASSFGGVDNEQFF.

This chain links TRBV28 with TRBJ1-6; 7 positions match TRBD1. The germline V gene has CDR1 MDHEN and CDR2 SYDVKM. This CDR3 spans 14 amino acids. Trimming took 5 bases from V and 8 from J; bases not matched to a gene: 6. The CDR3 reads CASSRDSADSPLHF. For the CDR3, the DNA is TGTGCCAGCAGTAGGGACAGTGCAGATTCACCCCTCCACTTT. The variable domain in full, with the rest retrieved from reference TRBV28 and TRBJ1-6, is DVKVTQSSRYLVKRTGEKVFLECVQDMDHENMFWYRQDPGLGLRLIYFSYDVKMKEKGDIPEGYSVSREKKERFSLILESASTNQTSMYLCASSRDSADSPLHFGNGTRLTVT.

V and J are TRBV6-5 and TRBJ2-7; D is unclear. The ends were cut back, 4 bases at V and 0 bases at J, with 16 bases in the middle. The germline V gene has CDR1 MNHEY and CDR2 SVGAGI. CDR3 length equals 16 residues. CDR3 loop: CASSSLQRSVSYEQYF. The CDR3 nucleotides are TGTGCCAGCAGTTCCTTGCAGAGGTCGGTCTCCTACGAGCAGTACTTC.

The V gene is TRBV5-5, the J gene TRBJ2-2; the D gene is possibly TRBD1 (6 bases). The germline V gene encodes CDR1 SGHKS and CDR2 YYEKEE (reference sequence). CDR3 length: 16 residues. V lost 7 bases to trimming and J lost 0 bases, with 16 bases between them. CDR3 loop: CASALRTDANTGELFF. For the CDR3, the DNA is TGTGCCAGCGCCCTTCGGACAGACGCGAACACCGGGGAGCTGTTTTTT.

As DNA, the CDR3 is TGTGCCAGCAGCCGGGATGGAGGCTACGAGCAGTACTTC. This sequence encodes CASSRDGGYEQYF. V is TRBV5-6 and J is TRBJ2-7, with a weak D call TRBD2 (5 bases). Per the germline V gene, CDR1 is SGHDT and CDR2 is YYEEEE. V lost 4 bases to trimming and J lost 3 bases, with 11 bases between them. This CDR3 spans 13 amino acids.

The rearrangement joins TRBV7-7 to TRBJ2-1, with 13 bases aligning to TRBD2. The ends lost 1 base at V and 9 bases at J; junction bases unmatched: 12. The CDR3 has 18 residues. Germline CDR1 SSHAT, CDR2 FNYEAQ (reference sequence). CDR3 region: CASSLVPGLAGSSSEQFF. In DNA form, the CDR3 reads TGTGCCAGCAGCTTAGTACCGGGACTAGCGGGATCATCCAGTGAGCAGTTCTTC.

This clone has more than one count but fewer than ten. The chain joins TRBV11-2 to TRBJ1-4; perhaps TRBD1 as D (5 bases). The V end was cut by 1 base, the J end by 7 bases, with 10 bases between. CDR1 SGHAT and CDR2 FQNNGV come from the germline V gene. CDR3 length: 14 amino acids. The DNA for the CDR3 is TGTGCCAGCAGCTTAGGTGGGGCGAGTGAAAAACTGTTTTTT. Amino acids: CASSLGGASEKLFF.

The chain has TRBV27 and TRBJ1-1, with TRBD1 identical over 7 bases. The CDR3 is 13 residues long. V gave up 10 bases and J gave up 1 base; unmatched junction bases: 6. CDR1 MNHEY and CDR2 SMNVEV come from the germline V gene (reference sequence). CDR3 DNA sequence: TGTGCCACCAGGACAGGCGGGAACACTGAAGCTTTCTTT. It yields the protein CATRTGGNTEAFF.

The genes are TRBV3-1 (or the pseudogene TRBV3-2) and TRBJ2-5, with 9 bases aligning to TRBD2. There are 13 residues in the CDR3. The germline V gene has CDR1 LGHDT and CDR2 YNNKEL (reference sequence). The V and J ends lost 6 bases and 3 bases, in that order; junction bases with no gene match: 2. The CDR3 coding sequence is TGTGCCAGCAGGGGCGGGGGGGAAGAGACCCAGTACTTC. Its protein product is CASRGGGEETQYF.

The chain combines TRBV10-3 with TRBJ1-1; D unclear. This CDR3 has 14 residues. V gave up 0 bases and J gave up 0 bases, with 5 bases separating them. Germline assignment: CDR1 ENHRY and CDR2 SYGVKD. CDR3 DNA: TGTGCCATCAGTGAGTCCGGTATGAACACTGAAGCTTTCTTT. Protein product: CAISESGMNTEAFF.

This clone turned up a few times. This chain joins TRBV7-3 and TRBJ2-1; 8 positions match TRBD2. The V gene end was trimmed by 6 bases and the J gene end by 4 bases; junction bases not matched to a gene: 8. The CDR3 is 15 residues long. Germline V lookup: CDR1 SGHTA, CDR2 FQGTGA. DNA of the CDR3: TGTGCCAGCAGTAACAGCGGGAGAGAATACAATGAGCAGTTCTTC. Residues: CASSNSGREYNEQFF.

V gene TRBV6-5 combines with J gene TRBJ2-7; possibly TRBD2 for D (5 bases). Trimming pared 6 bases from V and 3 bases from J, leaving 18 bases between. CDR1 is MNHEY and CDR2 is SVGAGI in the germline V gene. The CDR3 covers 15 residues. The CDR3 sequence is CASSPLIGRGYEQYF. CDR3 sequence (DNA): TGTGCCAGCAGCCCCTTAATTGGGAGAGGCTACGAGCAGTACTTC.

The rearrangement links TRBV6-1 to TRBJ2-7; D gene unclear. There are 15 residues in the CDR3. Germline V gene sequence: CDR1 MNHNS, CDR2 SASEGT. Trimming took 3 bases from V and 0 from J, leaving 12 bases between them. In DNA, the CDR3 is TGTGCCAGCAGTGAGACTCTTGTGGGCTCCTACGAGCAGTACTTC. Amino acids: CASSETLVGSYEQYF.

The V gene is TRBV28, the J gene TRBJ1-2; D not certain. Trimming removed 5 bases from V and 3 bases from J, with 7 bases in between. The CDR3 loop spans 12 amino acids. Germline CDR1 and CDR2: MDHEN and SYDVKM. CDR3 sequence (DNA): TGTGCCAGCAGTCCCGGTGACTATGGCTACACCTTC. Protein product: CASSPGDYGYTF.

CDR3 loop: CASSLAGSSGNTIYF. CDR3 bases: TGTGCCAGCAGCTTAGCTGGCAGCTCTGGAAACACCATATATTTT. The chain uses TRBV7-8 and TRBJ1-3; D unresolved. This CDR3 is 15 amino acids long. The V gene's germline CDR1 is SGHVS and CDR2 FQNEAQ. V was trimmed by 0 bases and J by 0 bases, leaving 6 bases between them.

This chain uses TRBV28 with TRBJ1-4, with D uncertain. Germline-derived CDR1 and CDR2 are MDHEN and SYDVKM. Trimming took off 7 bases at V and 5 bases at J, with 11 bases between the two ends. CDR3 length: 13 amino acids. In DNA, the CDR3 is TGTGCCAGCAAAGTTGGAGCAAATGAAAAACTGTTTTTT. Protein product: CASKVGANEKLFF.

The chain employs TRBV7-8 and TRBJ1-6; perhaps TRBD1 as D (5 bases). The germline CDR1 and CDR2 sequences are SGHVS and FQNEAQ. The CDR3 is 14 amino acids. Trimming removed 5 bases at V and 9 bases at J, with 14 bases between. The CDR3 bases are TGTGCCAGCAGCACGAGGACACTTACTTCACCCCTCCACTTT. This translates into CASSTRTLTSPLHF.

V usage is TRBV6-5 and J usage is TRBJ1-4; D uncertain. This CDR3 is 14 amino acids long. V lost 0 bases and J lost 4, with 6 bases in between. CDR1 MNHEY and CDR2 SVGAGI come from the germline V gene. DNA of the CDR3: TGTGCCAGCAGTTACTCGTCGGGTAATGAAAAACTGTTTTTT. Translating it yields CASSYSSGNEKLFF.

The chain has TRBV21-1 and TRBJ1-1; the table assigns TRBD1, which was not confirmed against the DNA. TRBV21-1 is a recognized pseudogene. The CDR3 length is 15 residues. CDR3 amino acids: CASSGGDRAEYRAFF. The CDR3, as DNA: TGTGCCAGCAGCGGGGGGGACAGGGCCGAGTATAGAGCTTTCTTT.